These 29 T cell receptor beta chains came from one sample sequenced in a study of blood T cells in healthy people across ages (dated by TCRdb to between 2014 and 2017). The library came from 5' RACE. Sequencing was performed on an Illumina HiSeq 2500. A second roughly 7 to 11 cycle PCR used a sample-barcoded 5' primer and a J-beta primer mix. TCRdb reanalyzed the raw reads on its own, using fastp at Q25 for trimming and MiXCR for clone calling, and kept in-frame beta chains. Each record represents a unique CDR3 protein, reported with the most common genes and DNA among its rows. Across this sample there are hundreds of thousands of distinct CDR3 sequences, with around a fifth seen only once. The top ten clones comprise around 21% of the sample. The sample consisted of blood. The source is a man aged 70-80 years in good health.

This sequence joins TRBV14 and TRBJ2-2; the D is unclear. Trimming took 5 bases from V and 5 from J, leaving 15 bases between them. The CDR3 runs to 15 residues. Germline V lookup: CDR1 SGHDN, CDR2 FVKESK. The CDR3 coding sequence is TGTGCCAGCAGCGCAGGCGGCACTTGGACCGGGGAGCTGTTTTTT. Its protein is CASSAGGTWTGELFF.

This clonotype was picked up a small number of times. The V call is TRBV5-1, the J call TRBJ2-3; 7 nucleotides align to TRBD2. The V gene end was trimmed by 4 bases and the J gene end by 5 bases; junction bases not matched to a gene: 16. This CDR3 contains 17 residues. The germline V gene has CDR1 SGHRS and CDR2 YFSETQ. CDR3 residues: CASSPITKSGEGDTQYF. In DNA form, the CDR3 reads TGCGCCAGCAGCCCAATAACAAAAAGCGGGGAGGGAGATACGCAGTATTTT.

This clonotype has just a few counts. The rearrangement uses TRBV11-2 and TRBJ2-3; no clear D. CDR3 length: 14 amino acids. The V end lost 5 bases, the J end lost 0 bases, and 9 bases lay between the germline ends. CDR1 is SGHAT and CDR2 is FQNNGV in the germline V gene. In nucleotides, the CDR3 is TGTGCCAGCAGCGGGCACCGAAGCACAGATACGCAGTATTTT. Protein sequence: CASSGHRSTDTQYF.

This chain connects TRBV6-5 to TRBJ1-6; D not certain. The length of the CDR3 is 15 residues. Trimming removed 0 bases from V and 11 bases from J, with 14 bases in between. The germline V gene encodes CDR1 MNHEY and CDR2 SVGAGI. This CDR3 reads CASSYSRGPPTPLHF. CDR3 sequence (DNA): TGTGCCAGCAGTTACTCGCGAGGGCCCCCAACACCCCTCCACTTT.

This chain's CDR3 is CASSPERYEQYF. The CDR3, as DNA: TGTGCCAGCTCACCAGAGAGATACGAGCAGTACTTC. The chain recombines TRBV18 with TRBJ2-7, with unresolved D. Germline V gene lookup returns CDR1 KGHSH and CDR2 LQKENI. This CDR3 spans 12 amino acids. The V gene lost 2 bases and the J gene lost 4 bases, with 6 bases spanning the gap.

This clonotype was seen many times. The chain has TRBV2 and TRBJ2-5; no clear D. This CDR3 is built from 14 residues. Germline assignment: CDR1 SNHLY and CDR2 FYNNEI. Trimming took off 0 bases at V and 3 bases at J, with 8 bases between the two ends. The CDR3 DNA sequence: TGTGCCAGCAGTGAAGCGCGTAGGGAAGAGACCCAGTACTTC. Residues: CASSEARREETQYF.

This clonotype was counted a few times. The CDR3 region is CASSAQRGTDTQYF. The CDR3 DNA reads TGTGCCAGCAGCGCTCAGCGGGGCACAGATACGCAGTATTTT. The chain employs TRBV9 and TRBJ2-3; TRBD2 might be the D (6 bases). CDR3 size: 14 residues. Germline V gene sequence: CDR1 SGDLS, CDR2 YYNGEE. Deletions cut 3 bases from V and 1 base from J, with 9 bases between.

A few counts support this clonotype. The chain has TRBV20-1 and TRBJ1-4; 10 bases map to TRBD1. Germline assignment: CDR1 DFQATT and CDR2 SNEGSKA (reference sequence). Germline trimming cut 5 bases from V and 0 bases from J; bases unmatched to any gene: 6. The CDR3 length is 16 residues. Here the CDR3 reads CSAVRDRGATNEKLFF. In nucleotides, the CDR3 is TGCAGTGCTGTACGGGACAGGGGTGCAACTAATGAAAAACTGTTTTTT.

For the CDR3, the DNA is TGTGCCAGCAGCTCGCAGGGGAATAATGAAAAACTGTTTTTT. Residues: CASSSQGNNEKLFF. J is TRBJ1-4 and V is TRBV7-9; D perhaps matches TRBD1 (6 bases). In germline, CDR1 is SEHNR, CDR2 FQNEAQ (reference sequence). Trimming took 4 bases from V and 4 from J, leaving 10 bases between them. The CDR3 has 14 amino acids.

Comments on this clonotype: Because it lacks the conserved phenylalanine or tryptophan at the end, this CDR3 is likely a read error. V usage is TRBV12-3 or TRBV12-4 and J usage is TRBJ2-4; maybe TRBD1 (6 bases). The CDR3 is made up of 14 amino acids. Deletions cut 6 bases from V and 0 bases from J, with 9 bases between. The CDR3 DNA sequence: TGTGCCAGCAGAGAACAGGGAGCCAAAAACATTCAGTACATC. It codes for CASREQGAKNIQYI.

This clonotype was counted only a few times. The rearrangement uses TRBV28 and TRBJ2-7; 8 bases line up with TRBD2. Germline CDR1 is MDHEN and CDR2 is SYDVKM. With V trimmed by 5 bases and J by 3 bases, 6 bases remained unmatched. This CDR3 has 14 amino acids. The CDR3 loop reads CASSLPGLDYEQYF. CDR3 bases: TGTGCCAGCAGTCTACCGGGACTAGACTACGAGCAGTACTTC.

The sample holds a few counts of this clonotype. This sequence joins TRBV5-8 and TRBJ1-2; D ambiguous. Trimming shortened V by 0 bases and J by 6 bases, and 12 bases separated the two germline ends. This CDR3 region has 14 residues. CDR1 is SGHTS, CDR2 YDEGEE, per germline. The CDR3 loop reads CASSLDRARDGYTF. In DNA form, the CDR3 reads TGTGCCAGCAGCTTGGACCGGGCAAGGGATGGCTACACCTTC. The variable domain in full, completed from reference TRBV5-8 and TRBJ1-2, reads EAGVTQSPTHLIKTRGQQATLRCSPISGHTSVYWYQQALGLGLQFLLWYDEGEERNRGNFPPRFSGRQFPNYSSELNVNALELEDSALYLCASSLDRARDGYTFGSGTRLTVV.

For this clonotype: A read error may produce the germline difference seen at one junction end. The chain couples TRBV5-1 to TRBJ2-7, with TRBD1 matching over 9 bases. The CDR3 totals 14 residues. Germline values: CDR1 SGHRS, CDR2 YFSETQ. DNA of the CDR3: TGCGCTAGCAGCTTGGTGGGACAGGGTAAAACGGAGTACTTC. It codes for CASSLVGQGKTEYF.

Ten or more counts support this clonotype. This rearrangement joins TRBV6-6 to TRBJ1-1; TRBD1 agrees at 7 bases. The V gene end was trimmed by 2 bases and the J gene end by 4 bases; junction bases not matched to a gene: 4. Germline V lookup: CDR1 MNHNY, CDR2 SVGAGI (reference sequence). This CDR3 has 14 residues. This chain's CDR3 is CASSYTRQGTEAFF. The CDR3 DNA reads TGTGCCAGCAGTTACACTAGACAGGGCACTGAAGCTTTCTTT.

This clonotype came up a few times. The J gene is TRBJ1-2, the V gene TRBV20-1, with D maybe TRBD1 (5 bases). The CDR3 contains 13 residues. CDR1 and CDR2 (germline): DFQATT, SNEGSKA (reference sequence). V gave up 2 bases and J gave up 3 bases, with 10 bases separating them. The CDR3 reads CSARRGNYYGYTF. For the CDR3, the DNA is TGCAGTGCTAGAAGGGGAAATTACTATGGCTACACCTTC.

This clonotype turned up a few times. The rearrangement joins TRBV7-2 to TRBJ1-2; maybe TRBD1 (6 bases). Trimming took 3 bases from V and 2 from J, leaving 10 bases between them. The germline gives CDR1 SGHTA, CDR2 FQGNSA. The CDR3 is 14 amino acids. CDR3 loop: CASSLDRKNYGYTF. In nucleotides, the CDR3 is TGTGCCAGCAGCTTGGACAGAAAAAACTATGGCTACACCTTC.

As for this clonotype: At one of its ends the junction is not consistent with the germline gene, which may arise from a read error. V gene TRBV5-1 combines with J gene TRBJ2-1; the D is unclear. The V gene's germline CDR1 is SGHRS and CDR2 YFSETQ. CDR3 length equals 14 residues. The CDR3 region is CASYLDSSYNAQFF. The CDR3 coding sequence is TGCGCCAGCTATTTGGATAGCTCCTACAATGCGCAGTTCTTC.

This clonotype appeared a few times. V is TRBV5-5 and J is TRBJ1-6; the D gene is possibly TRBD1 (6 bases). V lost 1 base and J lost 9, with 11 bases in between. Per the germline V gene, CDR1 is SGHKS and CDR2 is YYEKEE (reference sequence). The CDR3 runs to 14 residues. The CDR3 loop reads CASSLTGTSSPLHF. In nucleotides, the CDR3 is TGTGCCAGCAGCTTGACAGGGACCTCTTCACCCCTCCACTTT. Based on the CDR3 plus reference TRBV5-5 and TRBJ1-6, the full variable domain is DAGVTQSPTHLIKTRGQQVTLRCSPISGHKSVSWYQQVLGQGPQFIFQYYEKEERGRGNFPDRFSARQFPNYSSELNVNALLLGDSALYLCASSLTGTSSPLHFGNGTRLTVT.

This rearrangement joins TRBV10-3 to TRBJ2-1; 14 bases match TRBD2. Germline lookup yields CDR1 ENHRY and CDR2 SYGVKD. The CDR3 extends over 15 amino acids. The junction had 3 bases not matched to a gene; V was cut back by 5 bases and J by 6 bases. The CDR3 coding sequence is TGTGCCATCAGTCCTGGGACTAGCGGGGGCAATGAGCAGTTCTTC. This encodes CAISPGTSGGNEQFF.

This clonotype was seen a handful of times. The chain recombines TRBV4-3 with TRBJ1-5; 11 positions match TRBD1. J lost 0 bases, V lost 0 bases, and 10 bases had no gene match. Per germline, CDR1 LGHNA and CDR2 YSLEER. This CDR3 has 20 residues. The CDR3 bases are TGCGCCAGCAGCCAAGATTTCTCAGGACAGGGGGCTTATAGCAATCAGCCCCAGCATTTT. This translates into CASSQDFSGQGAYSNQPQHF.

This clonotype was detected only a few times. One end of the junction is discordant with germline, which a read error may explain. The V and J genes are TRBV12-3 or TRBV12-4 and TRBJ2-7; D is tentatively TRBD1 or TRBD2 (5 bases each). This CDR3 region has 12 residues. The CDR3 DNA reads as TGTGCCAGCAGCTGGGACCGCACCTACGAGCAGTTC. It encodes CASSWDRTYEQF.

Only a few counts were recorded for this clonotype. A read error may account for a junction end that differs from germline. This chain connects TRBV24-1 to TRBJ2-1, with a tentative D call TRBD1 (6 bases). The CDR3 has 17 residues. The V gene's germline CDR1 is KGHDR and CDR2 SFDVKD. The CDR3 is CATSDQTTGGSCNEQFF. In nucleotides, the CDR3 is TGTGCCACCAGTGATCAAACGACAGGCGGCTCCTGCAATGAGCAGTTCTTC.

The chain couples TRBV5-1 to TRBJ2-1; 8 positions agree with TRBD2. The V and J ends lost 2 bases and 3 bases, in that order; junction bases with no gene match: 10. Germline-derived CDR1 and CDR2 are SGHRS and YFSETQ. The CDR3 consists of 17 residues. CDR3 sequence (DNA): TGCGCCAGCAGCTTAGGCGGGGGGATGAGCTTCTACAATGAGCAGTTCTTC. This translates into CASSLGGGMSFYNEQFF.

The V gene is TRBV7-6, the J gene TRBJ2-5, with a weak D call TRBD2 (6 bases). Germline V CDR1 and CDR2: SGHVS, FNYEAQ. The CDR3 is 18 amino acids. Trimming left V 2 bases short and J 1 base short, with 20 bases between. CDR3 nucleotide sequence: TGTGCCAGCAGCTTATTCGGAGGAGGGTGGGGCTCCCAAGAGACCCAGTACTTC. Protein: CASSLFGGGWGSQETQYF. Supplemented by reference TRBV7-6 and TRBJ2-5, the full variable domain reads GAGVSQSPRYKVTKRGQDVALRCDPISGHVSLYWYRQALGQGPEFLTYFNYEAQQDKSGLPNDRFSAERPEGSISTLTIQRTEQRDSAMYRCASSLFGGGWGSQETQYFGPGTRLLVL.

Comment on this clonotype: At one end, the junction sequence differs from germline, possibly due to a read error. This sequence joins TRBV5-5 and TRBJ2-1, with no clear D. CDR3 length equals 13 residues. Germline CDR1 SGHKS, CDR2 YYEKEE (reference sequence). CDR3 sequence reads: CAGSLLPDGEQFF. The CDR3 nucleotides are TGTGCCGGCAGCTTGTTGCCCGACGGTGAGCAGTTCTTC.

The sample holds many counts of this clonotype. The chain links TRBV29-1 to TRBJ2-7; TRBD2 aligns across 11 bases. This CDR3 is 14 amino acids long. Germline CDR1 is SQVTM and CDR2 is ANQGSEA. The CDR3 bases are TGCAGTGCTAGACTAGCGGGGAACTCCTACGAGCAGTACTTC. Translation: CSARLAGNSYEQYF.

V usage is TRBV29-1 and J usage is TRBJ2-5; TRBD1 is a possible D gene (6 bases). With 6 bases removed from V and 1 base from J, the gap between germline ends came to 18 bases. In germline, CDR1 is SQVTM, CDR2 ANQGSEA. The CDR3 consists of 15 residues. CDR3 in DNA: TGCAGCGTCTCCATCAGGGGTGAGGTCCAAGAGACCCAGTACTTC. This sequence encodes CSVSIRGEVQETQYF.

The chain links TRBV4-3 to TRBJ1-3, with a tentative D call TRBD1 (5 bases). V was trimmed by 0 bases and J by 6 bases, leaving 9 bases between them. The germline V gene encodes CDR1 LGHNA and CDR2 YSLEER. The CDR3 is 14 amino acids. This chain's CDR3 is CASSQDTGVNTIYF. The DNA of the CDR3 is TGCGCCAGCAGCCAAGATACAGGAGTAAACACCATATATTTT.

The chain is built from TRBV4-1 and TRBJ2-7; D might be TRBD2 (6 bases). V gave up 0 bases and J gave up 0 bases, with 9 bases separating them. Per germline, CDR1 MGHRA and CDR2 YSYEKL. The CDR3 consists of 15 residues. The CDR3 nucleotides are TGCGCCAGCAGCCAAGATCGGGGGTTCTCCTACGAGCAGTACTTC. Translated, it gives CASSQDRGFSYEQYF.